This TCR beta chain was obtained from a study of PD-L1 blockade in urothelial cancer. Across the study: About 85% of the roughly 30 patients comprised males who had bladder-origin urothelial cancer.

From germline, CDR1 is SNHLY and CDR2 FYNNEI. V lost 6 bases and J lost 7; bases outside the gene matches: 6. This CDR3 has 14 residues. Time point here: peripheral blood 6 weeks after treatment start. Pretreatment sampling and on-treatment sampling together yielded between 1 and 8 samples for each patient. This clone was counted once. Its antigen remains unidentified. Sequencing used immunoSEQ multiplex PCR; TCRdb keeps in-frame clones, though not all of them. The sample includes approximately 110,000 clones, less than 95% seen only once; the top ten take under 5%. Study-level points and caveats: Having blood TCR clonality under the median before treatment predicted better survival.

Sequencing used PBMCs, obtained around atezolizumab (anti-PD-L1) treatment. The clonotype originates from a man in his 60s with urothelial cancer. This chain joins TRBV2 and TRBJ2-1, with 10 bases that match TRBD2. The CDR3 DNA reads as TGTGCCAGCAGAAGCGGGGGGGCCTCGAATGAGCAGTTCTTC. Translated: CASRSGGASNEQFF.